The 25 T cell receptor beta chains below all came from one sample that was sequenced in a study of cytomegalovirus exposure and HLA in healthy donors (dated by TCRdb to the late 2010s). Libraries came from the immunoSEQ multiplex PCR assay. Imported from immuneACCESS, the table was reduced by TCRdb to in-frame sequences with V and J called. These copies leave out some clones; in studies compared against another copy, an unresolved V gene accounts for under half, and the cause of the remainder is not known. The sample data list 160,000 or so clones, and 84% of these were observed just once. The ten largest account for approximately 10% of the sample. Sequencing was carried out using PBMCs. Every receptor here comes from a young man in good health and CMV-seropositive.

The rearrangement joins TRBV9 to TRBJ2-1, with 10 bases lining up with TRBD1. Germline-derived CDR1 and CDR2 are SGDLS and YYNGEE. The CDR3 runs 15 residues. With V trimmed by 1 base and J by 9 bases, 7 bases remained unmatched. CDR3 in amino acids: CASSVKGQGMSEQFF. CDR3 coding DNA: TGTGCCAGCAGCGTAAAGGGACAGGGGATGAGTGAGCAGTTCTTC. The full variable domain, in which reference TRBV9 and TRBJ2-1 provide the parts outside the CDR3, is DSGVTQTPKHLITATGQRVTLRCSPRSGDLSVYWYQQSLDQGLQFLIQYYNGEERAKGNILERFSAQQFPDLHSELNLSSLELGDSALYFCASSVKGQGMSEQFFGPGTRLTVL.

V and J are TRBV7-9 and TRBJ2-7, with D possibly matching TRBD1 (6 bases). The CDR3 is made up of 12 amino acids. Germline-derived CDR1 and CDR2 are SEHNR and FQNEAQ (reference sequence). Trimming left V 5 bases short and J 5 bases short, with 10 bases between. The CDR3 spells CASSPTGNEQYF. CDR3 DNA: TGTGCCAGCAGCCCAACAGGGAACGAGCAGTACTTC.

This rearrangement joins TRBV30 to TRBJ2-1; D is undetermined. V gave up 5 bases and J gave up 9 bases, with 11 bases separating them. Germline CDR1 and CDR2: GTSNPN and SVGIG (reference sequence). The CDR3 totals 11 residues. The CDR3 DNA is TGTGCCTGGTCTATGTTTGGTGAGCAGTTCTTC. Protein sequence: CAWSMFGEQFF.

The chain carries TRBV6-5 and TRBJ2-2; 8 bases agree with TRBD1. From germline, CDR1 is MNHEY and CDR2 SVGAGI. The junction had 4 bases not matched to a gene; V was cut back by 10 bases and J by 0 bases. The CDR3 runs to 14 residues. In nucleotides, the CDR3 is TGTGCCATCCGACAGGGGCCGAACACCGGGGAGCTGTTTTTT. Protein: CAIRQGPNTGELFF.

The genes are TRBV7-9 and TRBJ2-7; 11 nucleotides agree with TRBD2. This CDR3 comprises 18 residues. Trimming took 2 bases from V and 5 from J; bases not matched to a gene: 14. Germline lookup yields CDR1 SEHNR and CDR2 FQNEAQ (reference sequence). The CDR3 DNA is TGTGCCAGCAGCTTAATAAGCCGTATTACTAGCGGGAGACACGAGCAGTACTTC. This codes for CASSLISRITSGRHEQYF.

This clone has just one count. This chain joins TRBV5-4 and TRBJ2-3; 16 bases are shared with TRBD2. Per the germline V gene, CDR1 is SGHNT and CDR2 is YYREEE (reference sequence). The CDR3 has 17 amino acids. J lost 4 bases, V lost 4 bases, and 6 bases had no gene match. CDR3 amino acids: CASSEPGTSGGADTQYF. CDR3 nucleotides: TGTGCCAGCAGCGAGCCCGGGACTAGCGGGGGGGCAGATACGCAGTATTTT.

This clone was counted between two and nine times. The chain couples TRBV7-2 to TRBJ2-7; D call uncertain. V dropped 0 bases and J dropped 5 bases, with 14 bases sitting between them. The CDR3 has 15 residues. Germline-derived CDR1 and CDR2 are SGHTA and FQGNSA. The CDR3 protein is CASSLAPPGRDEQYF. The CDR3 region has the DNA TGTGCCAGCAGCTTAGCGCCTCCAGGTAGAGACGAGCAGTACTTC.

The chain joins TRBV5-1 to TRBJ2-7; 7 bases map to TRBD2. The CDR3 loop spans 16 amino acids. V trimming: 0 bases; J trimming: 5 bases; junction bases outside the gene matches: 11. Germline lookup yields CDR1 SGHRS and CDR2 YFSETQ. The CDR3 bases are TGCGCCAGCAGCTTGGCGGGTTGGGCCCGGGGGGACGAGCAGTACTTC. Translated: CASSLAGWARGDEQYF.

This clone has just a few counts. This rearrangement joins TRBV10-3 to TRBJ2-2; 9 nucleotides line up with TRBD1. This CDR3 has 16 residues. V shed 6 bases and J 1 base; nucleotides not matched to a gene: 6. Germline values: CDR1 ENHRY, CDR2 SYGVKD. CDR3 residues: CAIRARGQGNTGELFF. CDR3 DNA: TGTGCCATCAGGGCTCGGGGACAGGGGAACACCGGGGAGCTGTTTTTT.

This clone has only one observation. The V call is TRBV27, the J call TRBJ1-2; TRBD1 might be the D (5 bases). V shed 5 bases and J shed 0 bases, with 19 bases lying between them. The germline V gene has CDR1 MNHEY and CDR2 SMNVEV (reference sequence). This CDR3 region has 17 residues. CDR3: CASSLNFRDWANYGYTF. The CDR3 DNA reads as TGTGCCAGCAGTCTTAACTTCCGGGACTGGGCTAACTATGGCTACACCTTC.

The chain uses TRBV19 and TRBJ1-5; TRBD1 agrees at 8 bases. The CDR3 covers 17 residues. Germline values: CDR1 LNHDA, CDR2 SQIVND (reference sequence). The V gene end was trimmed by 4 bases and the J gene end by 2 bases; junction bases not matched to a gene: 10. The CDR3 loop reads CASSTTSSGGGNQPQHF. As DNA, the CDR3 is TGTGCCAGTAGTACGACCTCATCAGGGGGCGGCAATCAGCCCCAGCATTTT.

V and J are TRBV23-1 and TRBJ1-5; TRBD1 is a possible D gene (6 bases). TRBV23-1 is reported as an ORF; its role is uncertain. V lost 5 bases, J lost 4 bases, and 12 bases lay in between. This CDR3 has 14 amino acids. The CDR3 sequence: CASSSGTFNQPQHF. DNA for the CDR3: TGCGCCAGCAGTTCCGGGACATTTAATCAGCCCCAGCATTTT.

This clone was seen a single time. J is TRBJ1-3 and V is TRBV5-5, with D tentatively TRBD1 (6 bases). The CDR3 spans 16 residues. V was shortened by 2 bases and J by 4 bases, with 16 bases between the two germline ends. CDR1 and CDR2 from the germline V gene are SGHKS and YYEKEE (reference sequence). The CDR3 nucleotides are TGTGCCAGCAGCTTTACGACAGGAACTCCCGGAAACACCATATATTTT. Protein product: CASSFTTGTPGNTIYF.

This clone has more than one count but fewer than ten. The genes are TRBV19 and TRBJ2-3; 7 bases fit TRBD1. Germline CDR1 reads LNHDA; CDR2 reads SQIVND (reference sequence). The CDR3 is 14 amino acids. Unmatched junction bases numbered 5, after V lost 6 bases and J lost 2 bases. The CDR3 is CASRPTGATDTQYF. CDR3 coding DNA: TGTGCCAGTAGACCTACAGGGGCCACAGATACGCAGTATTTT.

CDR3 bases: TGCAGCGTTGAGGAGGGTGGAAACACTGAAGCTTTCTTT. This codes for CSVEEGGNTEAFF. The rearrangement joins TRBV29-1 to TRBJ1-1; the D is unclear. This CDR3 is built from 13 residues. The V gene lost 3 bases and the J gene lost 2 bases, with 10 bases spanning the gap. CDR1 is SQVTM, CDR2 ANQGSEA, per germline.

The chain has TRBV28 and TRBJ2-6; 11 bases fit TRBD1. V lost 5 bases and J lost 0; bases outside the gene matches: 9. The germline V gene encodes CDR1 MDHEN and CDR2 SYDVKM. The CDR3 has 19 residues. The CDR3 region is CASSEPGDRGFSGANVLTF. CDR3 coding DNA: TGTGCCAGCAGTGAACCCGGGGACAGGGGGTTCTCTGGGGCCAACGTCCTGACTTTC.

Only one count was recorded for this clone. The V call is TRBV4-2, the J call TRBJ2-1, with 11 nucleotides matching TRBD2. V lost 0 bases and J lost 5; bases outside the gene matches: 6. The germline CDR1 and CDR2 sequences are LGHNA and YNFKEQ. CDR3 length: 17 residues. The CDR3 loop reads CASSQDRGLAADNEQFF. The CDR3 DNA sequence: TGTGCCAGCAGCCAAGATCGGGGACTAGCGGCCGACAATGAGCAGTTCTTC.

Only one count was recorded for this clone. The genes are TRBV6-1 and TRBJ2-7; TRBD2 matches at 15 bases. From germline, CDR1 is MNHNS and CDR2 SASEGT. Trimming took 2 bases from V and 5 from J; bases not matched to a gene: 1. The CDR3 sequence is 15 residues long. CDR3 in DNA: TGTGCCAGCAGTGAAAGGACTAGCGGGAGGGACGAGCAGTACTTC. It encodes CASSERTSGRDEQYF.

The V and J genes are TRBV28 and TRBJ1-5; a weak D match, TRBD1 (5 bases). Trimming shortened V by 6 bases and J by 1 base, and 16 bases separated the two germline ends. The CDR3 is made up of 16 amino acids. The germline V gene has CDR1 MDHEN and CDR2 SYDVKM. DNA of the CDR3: TGTGCCAGCAGCTCCAATCAGGGCAGGAGCAATCAGCCCCAGCATTTT. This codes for CASSSNQGRSNQPQHF.

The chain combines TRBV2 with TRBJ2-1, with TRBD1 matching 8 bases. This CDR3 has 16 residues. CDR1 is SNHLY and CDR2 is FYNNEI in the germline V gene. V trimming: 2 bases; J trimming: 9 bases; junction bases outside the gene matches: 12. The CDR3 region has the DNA TGTGCCAGCAGTGAAAGGGTCAGGGGGCACCCGAGTGAGCAGTTCTTC. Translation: CASSERVRGHPSEQFF. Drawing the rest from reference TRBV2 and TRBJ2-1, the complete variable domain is EPEVTQTPSHQVTQMGQEVILRCVPISNHLYFYWYRQILGQKVEFLVSFYNNEISEKSEIFDDQFSVERPDGSNFTLKIRSTKLEDSAMYFCASSERVRGHPSEQFFGPGTRLTVL.

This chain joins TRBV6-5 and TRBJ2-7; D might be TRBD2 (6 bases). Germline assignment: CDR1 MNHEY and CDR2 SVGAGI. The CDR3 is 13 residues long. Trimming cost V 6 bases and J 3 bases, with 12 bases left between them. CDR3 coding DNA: TGTGCCAGCAGCTCCGGGACTCTCTACGAGCAGTACTTC. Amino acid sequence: CASSSGTLYEQYF.

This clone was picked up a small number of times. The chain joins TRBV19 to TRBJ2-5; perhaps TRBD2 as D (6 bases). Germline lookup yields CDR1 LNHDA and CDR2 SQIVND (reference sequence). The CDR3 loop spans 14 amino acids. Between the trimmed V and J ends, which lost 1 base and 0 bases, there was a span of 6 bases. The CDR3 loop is CASSIGGDQETQYF. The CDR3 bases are TGTGCCAGTAGTATAGGCGGGGACCAAGAGACCCAGTACTTC.

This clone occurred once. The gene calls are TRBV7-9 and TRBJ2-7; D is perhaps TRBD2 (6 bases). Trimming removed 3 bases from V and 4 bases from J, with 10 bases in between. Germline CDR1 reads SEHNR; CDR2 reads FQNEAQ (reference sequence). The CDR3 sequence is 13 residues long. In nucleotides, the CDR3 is TGTGCCAGCAGCTTGTCTCGGGGGTACGAGCAGTACTTC. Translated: CASSLSRGYEQYF.

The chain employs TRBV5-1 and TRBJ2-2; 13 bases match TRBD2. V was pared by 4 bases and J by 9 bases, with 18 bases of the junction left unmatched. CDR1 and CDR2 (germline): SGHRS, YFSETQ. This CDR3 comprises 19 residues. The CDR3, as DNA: TGCGCCAGCAGCATCGGGACTAGCGGGACACGGAATTTCTTTCGGGAGCTGTTTTTT. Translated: CASSIGTSGTRNFFRELFF.

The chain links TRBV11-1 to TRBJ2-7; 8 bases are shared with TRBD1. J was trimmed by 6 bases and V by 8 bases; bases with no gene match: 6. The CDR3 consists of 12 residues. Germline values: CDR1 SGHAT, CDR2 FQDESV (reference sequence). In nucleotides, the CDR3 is TGTGCCAGCGCCAGACAGGGGAGCGAGCAGTACTTC. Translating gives CASARQGSEQYF.